This TCR beta chain derives from a study of T cell repertoires in cytomegalovirus infection. Across the whole study: Researchers turned to recently identified HLA-C-restricted CMV epitopes as well as well-studied HLA-B-restricted ones. Through public TCR beta signatures, both CMV infection and matching HLA type were indicated.

Study results and caveats: Dominant in the ex vivo response were TCR beta clonotypes restricted by HLA-C and specific for CMV.

This clonotype has just a few counts. Antigen specificity is unknown. TCRdb itself ran the reads through MiXCR, one entry per CDR3 protein. This table holds hundreds of thousands of distinct CDR3 sequences, around 30% found once. J was trimmed by 0 bases and V by 10 bases; bases with no gene match: 12. From germline, CDR1 is ENHRY and CDR2 SYGVKD. CDR3 length: 15 amino acids. Source: cultured PBMCs, taken from culture after CMV antigen stimulation. The chain links TRBV10-3 to TRBJ2-7; 7 bases match TRBD2. The clonotype was recovered from a human donor in good health (CMV status not recorded). Some clones in this sample may be carry-over from other donors' samples. CDR3 bases: TGTGCCAGTACACCCGGGGGGTCCAGCTCCTACGAGCAGTACTTC. This translates into CASTPGGSSSYEQYF.